The present T cell receptor (beta chain) was sequenced within a study of cytomegalovirus exposure and HLA in healthy donors. Turning to this clone: What it binds is unknown.

V shed 2 bases and J 2 bases; nucleotides not matched to a gene: 9. The germline V gene encodes CDR1 LGHNT and CDR2 FRNRAP. The CDR3 length is 17 residues. PCR amplification relied on 60 Vbeta primers (plus 13 Jbeta primers). Assay: immunoSEQ multiplex PCR; the TCRdb copy retains only in-frame clones and omits some. Counted here are about 67,000 clones, around 67% occurring once; the ten biggest clones make up 2% to 2.5%. Study-wide results and caveats: The authors confirmed in vitro that three CMV-associated chains were specific for CMV antigens. Prediction of most subjects' HLA-A and HLA-B alleles by TCR beta sequences was reportedly accurate. In a later analysis, compared with equally common non-associated chains, HLA-associated beta chains were more expanded. In a later analysis, productive TCRs from donors in an Asian-associated ancestry cluster reportedly carried fewer N-insertions than the cohort mean.

The clonotype comes from a woman younger than 45 in good health and CMV-seronegative. This rearrangement joins TRBV12-5 to TRBJ2-3; 8 bases are a match to TRBD1. What was sequenced was PBMCs. The CDR3 DNA sequence: TGTGCTAGTGGTTTGCCCTCGGGGCAGGGGGCCACAGATACGCAGTATTTT. The encoded protein is CASGLPSGQGATDTQYF.